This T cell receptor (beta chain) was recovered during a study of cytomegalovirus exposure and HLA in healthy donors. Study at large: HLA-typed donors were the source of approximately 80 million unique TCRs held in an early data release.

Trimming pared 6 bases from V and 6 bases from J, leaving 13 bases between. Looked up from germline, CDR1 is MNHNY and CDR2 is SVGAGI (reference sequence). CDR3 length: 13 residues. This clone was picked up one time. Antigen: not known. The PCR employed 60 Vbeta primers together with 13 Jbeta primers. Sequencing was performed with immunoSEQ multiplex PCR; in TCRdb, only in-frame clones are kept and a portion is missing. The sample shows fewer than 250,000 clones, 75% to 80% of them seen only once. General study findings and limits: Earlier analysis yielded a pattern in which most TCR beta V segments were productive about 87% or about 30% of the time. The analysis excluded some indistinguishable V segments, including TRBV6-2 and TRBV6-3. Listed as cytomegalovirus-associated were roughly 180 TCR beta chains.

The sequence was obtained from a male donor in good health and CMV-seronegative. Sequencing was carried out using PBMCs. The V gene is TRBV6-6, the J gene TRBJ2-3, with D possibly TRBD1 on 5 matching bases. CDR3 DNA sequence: TGTGCCAGCAGCCAAAGGGGCCGGGATACGCAGTATTTT. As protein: CASSQRGRDTQYF.